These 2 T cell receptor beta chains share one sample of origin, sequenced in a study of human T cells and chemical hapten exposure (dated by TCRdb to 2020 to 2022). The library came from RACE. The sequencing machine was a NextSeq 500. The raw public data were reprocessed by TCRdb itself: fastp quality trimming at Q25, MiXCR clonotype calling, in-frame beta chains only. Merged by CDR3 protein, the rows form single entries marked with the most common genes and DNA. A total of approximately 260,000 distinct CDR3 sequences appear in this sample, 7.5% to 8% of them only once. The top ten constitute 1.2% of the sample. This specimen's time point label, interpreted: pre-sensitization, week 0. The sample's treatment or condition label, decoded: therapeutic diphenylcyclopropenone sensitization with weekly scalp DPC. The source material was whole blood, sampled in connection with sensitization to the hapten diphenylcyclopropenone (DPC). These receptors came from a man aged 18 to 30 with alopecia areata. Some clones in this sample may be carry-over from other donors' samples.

In nucleotides, the CDR3 is TGTGCCAGCAGGAACAGGGTTTCCTACGAGCAGTACGTC. This sequence encodes CASRNRVSYEQYV. This chain joins TRBV6-2 or TRBV6-3 and TRBJ2-7; D is perhaps TRBD1 (6 bases). In germline, CDR1 is MNHEY, CDR2 SVGEGT. The V and J ends lost 6 bases and 1 base respectively, with 10 bases between them. The CDR3 is 13 residues long.

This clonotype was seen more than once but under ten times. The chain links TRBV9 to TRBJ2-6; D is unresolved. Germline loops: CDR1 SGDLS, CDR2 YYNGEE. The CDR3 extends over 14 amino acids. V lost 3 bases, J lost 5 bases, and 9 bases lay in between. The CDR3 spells CASSGDAWANVLTF. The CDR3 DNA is TGTGCCAGCAGCGGAGATGCCTGGGCCAACGTCCTGACTTTC.